This T cell receptor (beta chain) emerged from a study of human T cells and chemical hapten exposure. Study-wide context: All through the roughly 25-week study, the scalp of each patient received diphenylcyclopropenone doses weekly.

The table lists this clonotype with a few counts. What it recognizes is unknown. Findings of the study overall: Positively correlated with patch test score were the counts of PT1 expanded TCRs. Controls had significantly fewer large CDR3 similarity clusters than were formed by expanded TCRs.

As to time point: pre-sensitization, week 0. Noted treatment: therapeutic diphenylcyclopropenone sensitization with weekly scalp DPC. Individual cDNA molecules received unique molecular identifiers in the library. TCRdb fed the RACE reads into MiXCR, producing one record per CDR3 protein. Of 95,000 to 100,000 distinct CDR3 sequences in the sample, 10% to 14% were seen once. The sequenced sample was whole blood, obtained in connection with sensitization to the hapten diphenylcyclopropenone (DPC). This TCR derives from a woman in her sixties or seventies with alopecia areata. Some clones in this sample may be carry-over from other donors' samples.

CDR3: CASSLGPKDEQYF. Here the CDR3 DNA reads TGCGCCAGCAGCTTGGGCCCTAAGGATGAGCAGTACTTC. The gene calls are TRBV5-1 and TRBJ2-7; no clear D. The CDR3 extends over 13 amino acids. CDR1 and CDR2 (germline): SGHRS, YFSETQ. The V gene lost 0 bases and the J gene lost 7 bases, with 11 bases spanning the gap. Full variable domain (missing parts from reference TRBV5-1 and TRBJ2-7): KAGVTQTPRYLIKTRGQQVTLSCSPISGHRSVSWYQQTPGQGLQFLFEYFSETQRNKGNFPGRFSGRQFSNSRSEMNVSTLELGDSALYLCASSLGPKDEQYFGPGTRLTVT.